This T cell receptor (beta chain) was recovered during a study of cytomegalovirus exposure and HLA in healthy donors. Study information: Among around 170 million T cells, an earlier analysis found roughly 100 million unique TCR beta sequences.

This clone has just a few counts. Its specificity is unknown. PCR primers comprised 60 Vbeta and 13 Jbeta primers. Clones were read by immunoSEQ multiplex PCR, and TCRdb kept only the in-frame ones, dropping some. The repertoire holds fewer than 250,000 clones, with around 76% as singletons. The V end lost 2 bases, the J end lost 3 bases, and 16 bases lay between the germline ends. The CDR3 has 16 residues. CDR1 MNHEY and CDR2 SVGAGI come from the germline V gene. General study findings and limits: In a later analysis, at a false discovery rate of 0.05, roughly 17,000 TCR beta sequences matched HLA alleles. The availability of immune exposure information extended only to CMV serostatus.

This TCR came from a man aged 18 to 29 in good health and CMV-seronegative. Sequenced: PBMCs. This chain connects TRBV6-5 to TRBJ1-2; D is possibly TRBD1 (5 bases). The CDR3 is CASSYGSFQGYYGYTF. As DNA, the CDR3 is TGTGCCAGCAGTTACGGCTCCTTTCAGGGCTACTATGGCTACACCTTC.